One and the same sample provided the 5 T cell receptor beta chains below, sequenced in a study of T cell responses to AZD1222 COVID-19 vaccine. The method was immunoSEQ multiplex PCR; TCRdb's version includes in-frame clones alone and lacks a portion of them. Of about 120,000 clones in the sample, approximately 85% were seen once. Sample: peripheral blood, taken on day 0 of AZD1222 vaccination. The receptors originated from an adult in good health.

The chain combines TRBV2 with TRBJ2-3, with D possibly being TRBD2 (6 bases). Germline V gene sequence: CDR1 SNHLY, CDR2 FYNNEI. V dropped 8 bases and J dropped 1 base, with 7 bases sitting between them. The CDR3 has 12 residues. CDR3 nucleotide sequence: TGTGCCAGCGGGGAGGGCACAGATACGCAGTATTTT. It encodes CASGEGTDTQYF.

The chain links TRBV6-9 to TRBJ1-4; D gene ambiguous. Trimming shortened V by 8 bases and J by 14 bases, and 9 bases separated the two germline ends. In germline, CDR1 is MNHGY, CDR2 SVAAGI. The CDR3 has 9 residues. CDR3 sequence: CASLNGLFF. CDR3 nucleotide sequence: TGTGCCAGCCTTAACGGGCTGTTTTTT.

The gene calls are TRBV6-6 and TRBJ1-5; D is possibly TRBD1 (5 bases). Trimming removed 0 bases at V and 0 bases at J, with 9 bases between. Germline values: CDR1 MNHNY, CDR2 SVGAGI (reference sequence). The CDR3 runs to 16 residues. The CDR3 DNA follows: TGTGCCAGCAGTTACTCGAAGGGGAATAGCAATCAGCCCCAGCATTTT. This encodes CASSYSKGNSNQPQHF.

The chain carries TRBV3-1 (or the pseudogene TRBV3-2) and TRBJ2-2; 7 bases fit TRBD1. J was trimmed by 8 bases and V by 7 bases; bases with no gene match: 10. CDR3 length: 14 amino acids. Germline CDR1 and CDR2: LGHDT and YNNKEL (reference sequence). The CDR3 loop is CASMVTGVFGELFF. In DNA, the CDR3 is TGTGCCAGCATGGTTACAGGGGTGTTTGGGGAGCTGTTTTTT.

J is TRBJ2-1 and V is TRBV29-1; D call uncertain. This CDR3 comprises 15 residues. Germline CDR1 and CDR2: SQVTM and ANQGSEA. Trimming stripped 7 bases from V and 9 bases from J, with 25 bases between. CDR3 residues: CSASPGQASPGEQFF. CDR3 DNA sequence: TGCAGCGCCTCCCCGGGTCAGGCCAGCCCGGGTGAGCAGTTCTTC.